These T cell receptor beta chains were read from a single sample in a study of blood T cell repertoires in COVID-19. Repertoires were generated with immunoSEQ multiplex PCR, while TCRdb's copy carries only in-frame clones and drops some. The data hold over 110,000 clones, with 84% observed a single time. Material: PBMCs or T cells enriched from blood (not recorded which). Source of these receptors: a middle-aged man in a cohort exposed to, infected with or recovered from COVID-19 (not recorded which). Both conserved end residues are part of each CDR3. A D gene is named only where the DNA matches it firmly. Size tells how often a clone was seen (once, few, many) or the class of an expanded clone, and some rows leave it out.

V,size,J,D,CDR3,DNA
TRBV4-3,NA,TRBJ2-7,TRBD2,CASSQDGGLAGQEQYF,TGCGCCAGCAGCCAAGATGGTGGACTAGCGGGGCAGGAGCAGTACTTC
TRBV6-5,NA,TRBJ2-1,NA,CASSLLGDNEQFF,TGTGCCAGCAGTCTCCTAGGTGACAATGAGCAGTTCTTC
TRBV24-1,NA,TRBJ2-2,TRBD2,CATGTGRSGELFF,TGTGCCACCGGCACCGGGAGGTCCGGGGAGCTGTTTTTT
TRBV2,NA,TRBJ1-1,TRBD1,CASSGQTGANTEAFF,TGTGCCAGCAGTGGCCAGACAGGGGCCAACACTGAAGCTTTCTTT
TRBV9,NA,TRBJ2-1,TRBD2,CASSGVGAGYNEQFF,TGTGCCAGCAGCGGCGTGGGAGCGGGGTACAATGAGCAGTTCTTC
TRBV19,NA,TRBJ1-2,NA,CASSRRGGAYYGYTF,TGTGCCAGTAGTCGGAGGGGAGGTGCGTACTATGGCTACACCTTC
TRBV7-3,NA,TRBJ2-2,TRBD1,CASSFTGTGLTGELFF,TGTGCCAGCAGCTTCACCGGGACAGGCCTCACCGGGGAGCTGTTTTTT
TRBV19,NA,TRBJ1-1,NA,CASSGQSFEAFF,TGTGCCAGTAGTGGACAGTCTTTTGAAGCTTTCTTT
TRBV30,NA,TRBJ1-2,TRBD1,CAWSPPGQVAGYTF,TGTGCCTGGAGTCCTCCCGGACAGGTGGCTGGCTACACCTTC
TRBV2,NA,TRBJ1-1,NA,CASTPGHNTEAFF,TGTGCCAGCACCCCGGGACATAACACTGAAGCTTTCTTT
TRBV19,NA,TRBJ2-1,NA,CASSMSVYNEQFF,TGTGCCAGTAGTATGTCGGTGTACAATGAGCAGTTCTTC
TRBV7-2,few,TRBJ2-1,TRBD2,CASSLRAGAPDYNEQFF,TGTGCCAGCAGCTTAAGAGCGGGGGCCCCCGACTACAATGAGCAGTTCTTC
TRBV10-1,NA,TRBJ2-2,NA,CASSEGATVGELFF,TGCGCCAGCAGTGAGGGGGCAACGGTCGGGGAGCTGTTTTTT
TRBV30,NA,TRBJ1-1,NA,CASRVRNTEAFF,TGTGCCTCCCGGGTTCGTAACACTGAAGCTTTCTTT
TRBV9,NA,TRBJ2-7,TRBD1,CASSVGTGTYEQYF,TGTGCCAGCAGCGTAGGGACAGGAACCTACGAGCAGTACTTC
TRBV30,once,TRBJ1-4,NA,CAWSEQLREKLFF,TGTGCCTGGAGTGAACAACTCAGGGAAAAACTGTTTTTT
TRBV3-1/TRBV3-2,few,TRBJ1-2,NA,CASSLAWYGYTF,TGTGCCAGCAGCCTAGCTTGGTATGGCTACACCTTC
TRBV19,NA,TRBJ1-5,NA,CASSMGTGFNQPQHF,TGTGCCAGTAGTATGGGAACAGGTTTTAATCAGCCCCAGCATTTT
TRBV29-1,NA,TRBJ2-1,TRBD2,CSVEDPRTSGRNEQFF,TGCAGCGTTGAAGATCCTCGCACTAGCGGGAGAAATGAGCAGTTCTTC
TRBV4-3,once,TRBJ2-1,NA,CASSLGLTDRDEQFF,TGCGCCAGCAGCCTGGGACTTACTGACCGGGATGAGCAGTTCTTC
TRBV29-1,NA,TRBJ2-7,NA,CSVQKTSYEQYF,TGCAGCGTACAGAAAACCTCCTACGAGCAGTACTTC
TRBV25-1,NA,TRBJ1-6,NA,CASSDPGTAYSPLHF,TGTGCCAGCAGTGACCCCGGGACTGCATATTCACCCCTCCACTTT
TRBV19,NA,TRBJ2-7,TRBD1,CASSNPIGDRETYEQYF,TGTGCCAGTAGTAACCCCATCGGGGACAGGGAAACCTACGAGCAGTACTTC
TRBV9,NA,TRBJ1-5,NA,CASSVYGRGNYSNQPQHF,TGTGCCAGCAGCGTCTATGGGCGGGGAAACTATAGCAATCAGCCCCAGCATTTT
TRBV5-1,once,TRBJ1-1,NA,CASSRTGLNTEAFF,TGCGCCAGCAGCCGCACAGGGTTGAACACTGAAGCTTTCTTT
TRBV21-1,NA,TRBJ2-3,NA,CASSKGLAGGTDTQYF,TGTGCCAGCAGCAAAGGACTAGCGGGAGGCACAGATACGCAGTATTTT
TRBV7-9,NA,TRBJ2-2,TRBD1,CASGQPNTGELFF,TGTGCCTCGGGACAGCCGAACACCGGGGAGCTGTTTTTT
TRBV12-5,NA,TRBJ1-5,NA,CASWMGGPQPQHF,TGTGCTAGTTGGATGGGGGGGCCTCAGCCCCAGCATTTT
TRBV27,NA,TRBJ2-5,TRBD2,CASSLAGGRETQYF,TGTGCCAGCAGTCTAGCGGGGGGGCGGGAGACCCAGTACTTC
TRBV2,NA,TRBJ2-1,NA,CARRQVNEQFF,TGTGCCAGAAGGCAGGTCAATGAGCAGTTCTTC
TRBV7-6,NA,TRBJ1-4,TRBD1,CASRAGGRGEKLFF,TGTGCCAGCAGAGCAGGGGGCAGGGGCGAAAAACTGTTTTTT
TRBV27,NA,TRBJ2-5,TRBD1,CASSSDRGQETQYF,TGTGCCAGCAGCTCGGACAGGGGGCAAGAGACCCAGTACTTC
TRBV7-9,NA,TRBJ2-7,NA,CASSPSYEQYF,TGTGCCAGCAGCCCTAGCTACGAGCAGTACTTC
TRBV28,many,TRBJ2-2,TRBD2,CASSLFDLAGGPGELFF,TGTGCCAGCAGTTTATTTGATCTAGCGGGAGGGCCCGGGGAGCTGTTTTTT
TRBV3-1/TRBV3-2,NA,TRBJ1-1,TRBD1,CASSRQGRTEAFF,TGTGCCAGCAGCCGACAGGGACGGACTGAAGCTTTCTTT
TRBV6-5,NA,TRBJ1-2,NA,CASSLLIIMSDGYTF,TGTGCCAGCAGCCTACTCATTATCATGAGTGATGGCTACACCTTC
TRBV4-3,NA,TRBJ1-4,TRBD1,CASSQARGLNEKLFF,TGCGCCAGCAGCCAAGCCAGGGGGTTAAATGAAAAACTGTTTTTT
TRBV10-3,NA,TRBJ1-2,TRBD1,CAISERGPSNRGYTF,TGTGCCATCAGTGAAAGGGGGCCGAGTAATCGTGGCTACACCTTC
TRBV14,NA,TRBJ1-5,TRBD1,CASSQEETGVRGNQPQHF,TGTGCCAGCAGCCAAGAGGAGACAGGGGTCCGGGGCAATCAGCCCCAGCATTTT
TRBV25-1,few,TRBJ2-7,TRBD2,CASSRSGRPEQYF,TGTGCCAGCAGTAGGAGCGGGAGGCCCGAGCAGTACTTC
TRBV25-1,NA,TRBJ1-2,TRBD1,CASRTGEYGYTF,TGTGCCAGCAGAACAGGGGAATATGGCTACACCTTC